This T cell receptor beta chain was documented in a study of T cell clonotyping in hematopoietic cell transplantation (dated by TCRdb to the early 2020s). Background on the whole study: In the study, 140 or so blood samples were gathered from approximately 33 consecutive transplant recipients and their related donors. Patients were recruited between late 2015 and 2017 and followed until September 2020 or death.

Blood samples for TCR beta sequencing were given by related transplant donors. Nuclei Lysis Solution was used to extract genomic DNA from fresh or cryopreserved unfractionated peripheral blood mononuclear cells. A word on this clone: Its binding antigen is unknown. No clone much larger than this one lies a single base away; base qualities are absent.

The V and J ends are trimmed by 5 bases and 4 bases, leaving 14 bases between them. CDR1 and CDR2, looked up from the germline V gene, are SGHAT and FQNNGV. From its cysteine to its phenylalanine, the CDR3 spans 14 amino acids. Just CDR3 DNA is preserved here, 42 bases in frame from base 1. With the immunoSEQ assay, which is a bias-controlled multiplex PCR relying on V- and J-specific primers, TCR beta CDR3 regions were amplified from genomic DNA. In a second PCR step, the CDR3 amplicons were tagged with a proprietary barcode plus Illumina adapter sequences. An Illumina MiSeq instrument was used for sequencing of the CDR3 libraries. In the original analysis: Export and quality control were performed with immunoSEQ Analyzer 3.0, and downstream analyses were performed with R Bioconductor and Immunarch. Only productive rearrangements within the normalized downsampled data set were used in the calculation of repertoire metrics. In the normalized cohort, clonotypes with more than 5 templates were defined as pathologically expanded. The Inverse Simpson Index served as the measure of repertoire diversity. The non-normalized data set was used for CMV-specificity analyses so that all clonotypes could be captured. TCRdb provides this immuneACCESS table in a form limited to in-frame rearrangements. Some clones are lacking; in checked studies, under half of them reflect an unresolved V gene, and why the rest are absent is not known. V, J and clone size are taken as reported in that table, and D and trimming were inferred from the DNA itself. The sample records 60,000 to 75,000 clones, about 94% of which are singletons. The ten biggest clones cover 1.5% to 2% of the sample.

Study-wide conclusions, independent of this receptor: Sample size was limited, and cells were not sorted, so CD4 and CD8 repertoire contributions could not be separated. Recipient TCR diversity fell after transplant, with pathologically expanded clonotypes rising progressively from day 30 to day 180. Broader posttransplant TCR repertoire diversity was predicted by donor and pretransplant recipient Inverse Simpson Index values. Overlap with donor repertoires was found for only a small fraction of recipient repertoires, with over 95% found to appear de novo at the given depth.

The chain is encoded by TRBV11-2 joined to TRBJ2-5, with no D gene named confidently. The sample was peripheral blood mononuclear cells. This TCR came from a man aged 45-60 years in good health. Some clones in this sample may be carry-over from other donors' samples. CDR3 region: CASSPVNVGETQYF. The nucleotide sequence reads as follows: TGTGCCAGCAGCCCCGTAAATGTTGGAGAGACCCAGTACTTC.